The rows below give T cell receptor beta chains drawn from one sample of a study of T-cell reconstitution after alpha-beta-depleted transplantation in children. TCRdb recomputed calls from the PCR reads with MiXCR, one row per CDR3 protein. This sample has 200,000 to 300,000 distinct CDR3 sequences; more than 10% occur once, and the top ten carry about 2.6%. The material sequenced was PBMCs from the stem cell graft donor, taken from the stem cell graft. These receptors originate from a human donor who donated a stem cell graft to a child with acute lymphoblastic leukemia. Each CDR3 is given with its conserved first and last residue. The D gene is left open where the match is weak. Only part of the rows carry a size: once, few, many, or a class if the clone is expanded.

D gene	J gene	clone size	V gene	CDR3 DNA	CDR3 protein
NA	TRBJ2-7	many	TRBV28	TGTGCCAGCAGCGTTAGTTTCGACTACGAGCAGTACTTC	CASSVSFDYEQYF
NA	TRBJ2-6	many	TRBV4-1	TGCGCCAGCAGCCACCTCTCTGGGGCCAACGTCCTGACTTTC	CASSHLSGANVLTF
NA	TRBJ2-3	many	TRBV5-1	TGCGCCAGCAGCTTGTTAGGGGAGGAAGATACGCAGTATTTT	CASSLLGEEDTQYF
TRBD1	TRBJ2-7	many	TRBV6-2/TRBV6-3	TGTGCCAGCAGTTATCTCCGGGACAGGGACTACGAGCAGTACTTC	CASSYLRDRDYEQYF
TRBD1	TRBJ2-5	many	TRBV5-1	TGCGCCAGCAGCTCCCGACAGGGTGCAGAGACCCAGTACTTC	CASSSRQGAETQYF
NA	TRBJ2-2	many	TRBV11-2	TGTGCCAGCACAAGTAACACCGGGGAGCTGTTTTTT	CASTSNTGELFF
TRBD2	TRBJ2-1	NA	TRBV7-4	TGTGCCAGCAGCCCCTGGATTTGGACTAGCGTCGACAATGAGCAGTTCTTC	CASSPWIWTSVDNEQFF
NA	TRBJ2-3	many	TRBV6-2/TRBV6-3	TGTGCCAGCAGTTACGAGACAGATACGCAGTATTTT	CASSYETDTQYF
NA	TRBJ2-7	few	TRBV11-1	TGTGCCAGCAGCTTGAGGGCGGACGAGCAGTACTTC	CASSLRADEQYF
TRBD1	TRBJ1-1	many	TRBV12-3/TRBV12-4	TGTGCCAGCATTGTACAGGGGATTAACACTGAAGCTTTCTTT	CASIVQGINTEAFF
TRBD1	TRBJ1-5	many	TRBV6-1	TGTGCCAGCAGTCTAACCGCAGGACAGGGGGCTGATCAGCCCCAGCATTTT	CASSLTAGQGADQPQHF
NA	TRBJ2-7	many	TRBV27	TGTGCCAGCAGTTTAAGCGTAGCCCACGAGCAGTACTTC	CASSLSVAHEQYF
NA	TRBJ2-6	many	TRBV6-1	TGTGCCAGCAGTCGGGCCAACGTCCTGACTTTC	CASSRANVLTF
NA	TRBJ2-1	NA	TRBV29-1	TGCAGCGGGGAACGTTTGGGCGACTACAATGAGCAGTTCTTC	CSGERLGDYNEQFF
NA	TRBJ2-7	many	TRBV11-2	TGTGCCAGCAGCTTAGTAAGGTTTACCTACGAGCAGTACTTC	CASSLVRFTYEQYF
NA	TRBJ2-7	few	TRBV7-6	TGTGCCAGCAGCCGTGCCGTGAACTACGAGCAGTACTTC	CASSRAVNYEQYF
NA	TRBJ2-3	many	TRBV5-5	TGTGCCAGCAGCTCTCCTTCGTCTAGCACAGATACGCAGTATTTT	CASSSPSSSTDTQYF